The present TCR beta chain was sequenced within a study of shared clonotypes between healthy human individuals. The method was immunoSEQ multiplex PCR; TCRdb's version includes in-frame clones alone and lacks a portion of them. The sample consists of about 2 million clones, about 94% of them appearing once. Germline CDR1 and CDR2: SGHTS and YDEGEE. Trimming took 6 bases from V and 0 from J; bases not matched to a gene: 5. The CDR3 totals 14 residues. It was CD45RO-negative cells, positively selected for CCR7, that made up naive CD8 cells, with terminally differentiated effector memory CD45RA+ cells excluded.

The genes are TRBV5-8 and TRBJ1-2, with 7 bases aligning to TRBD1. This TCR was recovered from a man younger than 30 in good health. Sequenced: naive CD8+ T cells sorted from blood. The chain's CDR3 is CASIEGAANYGYTF. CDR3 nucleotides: TGTGCCAGCATCGAGGGGGCCGCTAACTATGGCTACACCTTC.